This TCR beta chain was sequenced during a study of T-cell reconstitution after alpha-beta-depleted transplantation in children. Study-wide results and caveats: Hyperexpanded clones declined; after one year, newly produced T cells mostly supplied diversity.

Unique molecular identifiers were used to barcode this TCRbeta library. TCRdb analysed the PCR reads with MiXCR anew, one entry per CDR3 protein. The table shows around 700,000 distinct CDR3 sequences, with under 15% occurring only once. This clonotype was seen a handful of times. Its target is unknown. CDR1 and CDR2 from the germline V gene are SQVTM and ANQGSEA. V was shortened by 7 bases and J by 1 base, with 15 bases between the two germline ends. This CDR3 has 14 residues. This chain connects TRBV29-1 to TRBJ2-3; D possibly corresponds to TRBD2 (5 bases). The TCR comes from a girl aged 2 to 10 with congenital amegakaryocytic thrombocytopenia, due to receive a stem cell transplant. Sample: PBMCs, taken before TCRalphabeta/CD19-depleted stem cell transplant. The CDR3 protein is CSAAGSPGTDTQYF. CDR3 DNA sequence: TGCAGCGCCGCGGGCTCTCCAGGCACAGATACGCAGTATTTT.